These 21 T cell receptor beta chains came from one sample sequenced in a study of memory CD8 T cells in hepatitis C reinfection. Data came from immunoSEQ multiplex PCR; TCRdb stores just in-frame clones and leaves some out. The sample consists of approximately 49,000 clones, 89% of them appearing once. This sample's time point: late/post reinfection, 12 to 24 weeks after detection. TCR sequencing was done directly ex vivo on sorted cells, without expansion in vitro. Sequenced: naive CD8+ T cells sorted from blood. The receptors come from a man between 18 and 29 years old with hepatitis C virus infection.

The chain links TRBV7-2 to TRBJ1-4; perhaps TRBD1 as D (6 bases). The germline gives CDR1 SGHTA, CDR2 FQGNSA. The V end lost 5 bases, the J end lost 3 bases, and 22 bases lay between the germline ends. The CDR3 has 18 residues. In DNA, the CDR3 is TGTGCCAGCAGCGGCCATGGGGAGAACAGGGCCGCTAATGAAAAACTGTTTTTT. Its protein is CASSGHGENRAANEKLFF.

This chain's CDR3 is CARRSPGNYEQYV. The CDR3 DNA is TGTGCCAGGAGGTCCCCAGGGAACTACGAGCAGTACGTC. V is TRBV6-1 and J is TRBJ2-7; maybe TRBD1 (5 bases). The germline V gene has CDR1 MNHNS and CDR2 SASEGT. V was pared by 9 bases and J by 3 bases, with 15 bases between. The CDR3 has 13 residues.

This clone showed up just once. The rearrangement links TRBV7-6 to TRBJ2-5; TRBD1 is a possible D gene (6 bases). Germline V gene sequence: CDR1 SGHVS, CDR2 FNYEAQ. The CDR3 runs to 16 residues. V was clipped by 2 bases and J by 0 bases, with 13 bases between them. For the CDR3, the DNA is TGTGCCAGCAGCTTATCACAGGGCCAGTACCAAGAGACCCAGTACTTC. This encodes CASSLSQGQYQETQYF.

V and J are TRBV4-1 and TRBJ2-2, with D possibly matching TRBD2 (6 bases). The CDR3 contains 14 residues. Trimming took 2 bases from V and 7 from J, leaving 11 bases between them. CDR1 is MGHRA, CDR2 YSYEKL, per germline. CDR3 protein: CASSQLYSGGELFF. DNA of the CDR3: TGCGCCAGCAGCCAACTATATAGCGGCGGGGAGCTGTTTTTT.

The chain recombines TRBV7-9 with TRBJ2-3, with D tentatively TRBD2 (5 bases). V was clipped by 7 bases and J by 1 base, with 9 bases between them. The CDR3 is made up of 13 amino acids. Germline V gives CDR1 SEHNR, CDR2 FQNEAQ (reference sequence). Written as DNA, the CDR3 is TGTGCCAGCATGTACGGGGGCACAGATACGCAGTATTTT. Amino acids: CASMYGGTDTQYF.

In DNA, the CDR3 is TGTGCCAGCAGTTACCAGGGCGCAGATACGCAGTATTTT. This encodes CASSYQGADTQYF. The J gene is TRBJ2-3, the V gene TRBV27, with D maybe TRBD1 (5 bases). This CDR3 has 13 residues. V was pared by 4 bases and J by 4 bases, with 9 bases between. Germline V lookup: CDR1 MNHEY, CDR2 SMNVEV (reference sequence).

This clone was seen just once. CDR3 residues: CASSTLSGTGSYEQYF. CDR3 coding DNA: TGTGCCAGCAGTACCCTCTCCGGGACAGGCTCCTACGAGCAGTACTTC. The J gene is TRBJ2-7, the V gene TRBV27; 8 bases match TRBD1. The CDR3 runs to 16 residues. V gave up 5 bases and J gave up 0 bases; unmatched junction bases: 9. Germline V CDR1 and CDR2: MNHEY, SMNVEV (reference sequence).

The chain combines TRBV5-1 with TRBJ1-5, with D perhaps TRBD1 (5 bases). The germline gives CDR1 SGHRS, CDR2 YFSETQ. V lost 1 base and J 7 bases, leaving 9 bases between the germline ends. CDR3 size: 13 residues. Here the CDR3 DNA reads TGCGCCAGCAGCTTGTTATCAGGGCAGCCCCAGCATTTT. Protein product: CASSLLSGQPQHF.

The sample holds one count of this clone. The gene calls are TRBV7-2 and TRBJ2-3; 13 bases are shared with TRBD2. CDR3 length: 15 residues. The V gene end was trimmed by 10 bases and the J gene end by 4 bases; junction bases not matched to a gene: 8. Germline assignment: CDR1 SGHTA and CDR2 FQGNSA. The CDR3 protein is CATPGLAGPSDTQYF. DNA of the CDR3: TGTGCCACCCCGGGACTAGCGGGACCCTCAGATACGCAGTATTTT.

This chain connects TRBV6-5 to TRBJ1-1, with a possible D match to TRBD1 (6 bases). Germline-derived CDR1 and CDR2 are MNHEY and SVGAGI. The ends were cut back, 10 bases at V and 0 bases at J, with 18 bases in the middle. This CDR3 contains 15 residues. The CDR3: CATIVPGQMNTEAFF. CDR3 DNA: TGTGCCACCATAGTTCCGGGACAAATGAACACTGAAGCTTTCTTT.

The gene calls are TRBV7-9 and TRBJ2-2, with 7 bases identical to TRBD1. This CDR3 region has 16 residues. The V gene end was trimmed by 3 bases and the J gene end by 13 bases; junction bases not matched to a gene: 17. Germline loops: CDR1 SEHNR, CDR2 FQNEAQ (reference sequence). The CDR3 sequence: CASSFVTGTEGLVLFF. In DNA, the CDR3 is TGTGCCAGCAGCTTTGTTACCGGGACAGAAGGTTTGGTGCTGTTTTTT.

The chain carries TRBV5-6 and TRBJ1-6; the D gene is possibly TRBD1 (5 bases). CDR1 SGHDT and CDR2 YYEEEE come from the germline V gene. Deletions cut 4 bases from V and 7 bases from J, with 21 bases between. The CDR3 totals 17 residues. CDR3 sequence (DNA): TGTGCCAGCAGCCAAGGGGATTCGTGGGTCTCCAATTCACCCCTCCACTTT. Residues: CASSQGDSWVSNSPLHF.

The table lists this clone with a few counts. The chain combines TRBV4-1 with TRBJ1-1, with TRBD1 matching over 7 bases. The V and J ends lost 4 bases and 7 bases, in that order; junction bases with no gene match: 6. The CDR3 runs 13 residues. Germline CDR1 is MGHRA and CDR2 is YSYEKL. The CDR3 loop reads CASSLTGEDEAFF. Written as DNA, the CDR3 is TGCGCCAGCAGCCTTACAGGGGAGGATGAAGCTTTCTTT.

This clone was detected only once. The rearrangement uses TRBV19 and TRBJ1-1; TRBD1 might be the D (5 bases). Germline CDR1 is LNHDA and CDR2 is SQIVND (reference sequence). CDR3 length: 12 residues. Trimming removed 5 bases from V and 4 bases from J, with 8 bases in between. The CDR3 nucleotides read TGTGCCAGTAGTTGGGGGGTCACTGAAGCTTTCTTT. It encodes CASSWGVTEAFF.

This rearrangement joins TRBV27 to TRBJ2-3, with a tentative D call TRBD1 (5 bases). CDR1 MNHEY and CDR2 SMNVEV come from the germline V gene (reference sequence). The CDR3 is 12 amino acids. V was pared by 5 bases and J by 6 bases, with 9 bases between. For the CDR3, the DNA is TGTGCCAGCAGTCTTCCAGGGGATACGCAGTATTTT. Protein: CASSLPGDTQYF.

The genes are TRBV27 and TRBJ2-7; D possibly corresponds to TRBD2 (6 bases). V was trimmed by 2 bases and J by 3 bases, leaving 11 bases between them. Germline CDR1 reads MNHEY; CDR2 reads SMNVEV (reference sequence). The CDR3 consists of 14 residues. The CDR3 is CASSLGGTFYEQYF. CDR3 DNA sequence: TGTGCCAGCAGTTTAGGAGGGACCTTCTACGAGCAGTACTTC.

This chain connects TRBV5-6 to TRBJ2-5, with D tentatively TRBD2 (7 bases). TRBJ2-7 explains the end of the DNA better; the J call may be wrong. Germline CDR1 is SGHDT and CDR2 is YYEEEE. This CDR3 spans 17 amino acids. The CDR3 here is CASSPSQGLAAVYEQYF. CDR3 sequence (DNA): TGTGCCAGCAGCCCAAGTCAGGGGCTAGCGGCTGTTTACGAGCAGTACTTC.

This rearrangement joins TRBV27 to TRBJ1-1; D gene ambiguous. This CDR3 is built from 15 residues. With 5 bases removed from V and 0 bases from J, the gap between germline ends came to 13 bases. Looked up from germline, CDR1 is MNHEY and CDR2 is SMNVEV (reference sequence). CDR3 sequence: CASSPLPQLNTEAFF. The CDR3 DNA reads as TGTGCCAGCAGTCCCCTCCCACAGTTGAACACTGAAGCTTTCTTT.

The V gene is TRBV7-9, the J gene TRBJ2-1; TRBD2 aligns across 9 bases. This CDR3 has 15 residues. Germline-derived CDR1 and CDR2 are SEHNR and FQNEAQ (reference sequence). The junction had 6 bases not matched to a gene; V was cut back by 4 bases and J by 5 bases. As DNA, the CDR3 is TGTGCCAGCAGCTCAAGACTAGCGGCTCACAATGAGCAGTTCTTC. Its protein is CASSSRLAAHNEQFF.

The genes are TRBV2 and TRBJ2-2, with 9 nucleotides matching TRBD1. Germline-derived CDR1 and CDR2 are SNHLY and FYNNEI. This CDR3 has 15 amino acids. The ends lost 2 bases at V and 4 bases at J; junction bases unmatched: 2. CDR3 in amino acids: CASSEKTGGTGELFF. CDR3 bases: TGTGCCAGCAGTGAAAAGACAGGGGGCACCGGGGAGCTGTTTTTT.

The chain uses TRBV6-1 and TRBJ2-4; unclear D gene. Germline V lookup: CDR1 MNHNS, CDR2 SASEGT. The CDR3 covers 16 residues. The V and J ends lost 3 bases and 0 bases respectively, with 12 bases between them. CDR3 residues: CASSDDSLIAKNIQYF. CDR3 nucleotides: TGTGCCAGCAGTGACGACTCTCTGATAGCCAAAAACATTCAGTACTTC.